Presented here are 28 T cell receptor beta chains from one specimen sequenced in a study of naive CD8 T cells in extremely preterm neonates. Assay: immunoSEQ multiplex PCR; the TCRdb copy retains only in-frame clones and omits some. The data show under 9,500 clones, around 90% seen once. Without labor or membrane rupture, elective cesareans at roughly 37-41 weeks supplied term cord blood. What was sequenced was naive CD8+ T cells from cord blood. The origin of the receptors is a newborn in good health.

The chain employs TRBV29-1 and TRBJ1-3; TRBD1 might be the D (6 bases). Trimming pared 3 bases from V and 1 base from J, leaving 7 bases between. In germline, CDR1 is SQVTM, CDR2 ANQGSEA. The CDR3 runs 13 residues. The CDR3 region has the DNA TGCAGCGTTGAGGGACAATCTGGAAACACCATATATTTT. Its protein is CSVEGQSGNTIYF.

The V and J genes are TRBV19 and TRBJ2-7, with 7 bases lining up with TRBD1. The CDR3 runs 14 residues. Per germline, CDR1 LNHDA and CDR2 SQIVND (reference sequence). Losses at the gene ends were 5 bases for V and 4 bases for J; bases not matched to a gene: 8. In nucleotides, the CDR3 is TGTGCCAGTAGTGATGGGACAGAAATTTACGAGCAGTACTTC. As protein: CASSDGTEIYEQYF.

V is TRBV6-6 and J is TRBJ2-7; unclear D gene. CDR1 and CDR2 from the germline V gene are MNHNY and SVGAGI (reference sequence). Trimming took 0 bases from V and 1 from J, leaving 13 bases between them. This CDR3 region has 16 residues. The CDR3 nucleotides are TGTGCCAGCAGTTACTCGAGCAGCGATTATTCCTACGAGCAGTACTTC. This encodes CASSYSSSDYSYEQYF.

As regards this clone: One junction end disagrees with the germline gene, perhaps due to a read error. The gene calls are TRBV4-2 and TRBJ2-2; D might be TRBD1 (5 bases). Germline V lookup: CDR1 LGHNA, CDR2 YNFKEQ. The CDR3 covers 18 residues. CDR3 sequence: CASSQWLRGGANAGELFF. DNA for the CDR3: TGTGCCAGCAGCCAATGGTTAAGGGGTGGCGCGAACGCCGGGGAGCTGTTTTTT.

The V call is TRBV10-2, the J call TRBJ2-5, with TRBD2 matching 7 bases. The CDR3 has 14 amino acids. Losses at the gene ends were 4 bases for V and 2 bases for J; bases not matched to a gene: 4. CDR1 and CDR2 (germline): WSHSY, SAAADI. The CDR3 DNA reads TGCGCCAGCAGTGTTGACGGGGGGCAAGAGACCCAGTACTTC. Translated: CASSVDGGQETQYF.

This clone showed up just a few times. V and J are TRBV19 and TRBJ2-4, with a weak D call TRBD1 (5 bases). Germline V gene sequence: CDR1 LNHDA, CDR2 SQIVND (reference sequence). There are 15 residues in the CDR3. The V gene lost 5 bases and the J gene lost 0 bases, with 11 bases spanning the gap. In nucleotides, the CDR3 is TGTGCCAGTAGTTCCGACAGTCTAGCCAAAAACATTCAGTACTTC. Translated, it gives CASSSDSLAKNIQYF.

This clone came up once. The chain couples TRBV5-6 to TRBJ2-7, with D possibly being TRBD1 (5 bases). This CDR3 has 14 residues. CDR1 is SGHDT, CDR2 YYEEEE, per germline. Trimming shortened V by 0 bases and J by 3 bases, and 10 bases separated the two germline ends. CDR3 DNA: TGTGCCAGCAGCTTGGGGGGCAGGTTCTACGAGCAGTACTTC. This codes for CASSLGGRFYEQYF.

This sequence joins TRBV30 and TRBJ1-2; D call uncertain. The CDR3 has 12 residues. Germline V gene sequence: CDR1 GTSNPN, CDR2 SVGIG (reference sequence). V was shortened by 1 base and J by 1 base, with 4 bases between the two germline ends. The DNA for the CDR3 is TGTGCCTGGAGTGACAATAACTATGGCTACACCTTC. It yields the protein CAWSDNNYGYTF.

This chain links TRBV19 with TRBJ2-7; D call uncertain. Looked up from germline, CDR1 is LNHDA and CDR2 is SQIVND (reference sequence). Trimming left V 3 bases short and J 3 bases short, with 9 bases between. This CDR3 contains 13 residues. CDR3 DNA: TGTGCCAGTAGTATCCCTGGCAACTACGAGCAGTACTTC. This codes for CASSIPGNYEQYF.

This chain connects TRBV19 to TRBJ2-2; D call uncertain. Germline CDR1 and CDR2: LNHDA and SQIVND (reference sequence). V shed 1 base and J shed 5 bases, with 8 bases lying between them. There are 14 residues in the CDR3. The CDR3 DNA follows: TGTGCCAGTAGTATAGGGTTCCAGACCGGGGAGCTGTTTTTT. This sequence encodes CASSIGFQTGELFF. Full variable domain (rest looked up from reference TRBV19 and TRBJ2-2): DGGITQSPKYLFRKEGQNVTLSCEQNLNHDAMYWYRQDPGQGLRLIYYSQIVNDFQKGDIAEGYSVSREKKESFPLTVTSAQKNPTAFYLCASSIGFQTGELFFGEGSRLTVL.

The J gene is TRBJ1-1, the V gene TRBV4-3; TRBD1 agrees at 10 bases. The germline V gene encodes CDR1 LGHNA and CDR2 YSLEER. V trimming: 3 bases; J trimming: 3 bases; junction bases outside the gene matches: 13. The CDR3 totals 18 residues. CDR3 residues: CASSQEGQGTVGDTEAFF. CDR3 nucleotides: TGCGCCAGCAGCCAGGAGGGACAGGGGACAGTTGGGGACACTGAAGCTTTCTTT.

V and J are TRBV4-3 and TRBJ2-3, with D possibly being TRBD2 (5 bases). Germline CDR1 reads LGHNA; CDR2 reads YSLEER. The CDR3 totals 13 residues. Deletions cut 3 bases from V and 4 bases from J, with 8 bases between. The CDR3 reads CASSQSGADTQYF. The CDR3 DNA reads TGCGCCAGCAGCCAGAGCGGCGCAGATACGCAGTATTTT.

V and J are TRBV6-4 and TRBJ2-7; 8 nucleotides match TRBD2. The CDR3 contains 15 residues. CDR1 is MRHNA and CDR2 is SNTAGT in the germline V gene. Trimming took 8 bases from V and 4 from J; bases not matched to a gene: 13. CDR3 residues: CASRTPYSGKYEQYF. The CDR3 DNA is TGTGCCAGCCGTACTCCCTATAGCGGGAAGTACGAGCAGTACTTC.

The rearrangement joins TRBV14 to TRBJ2-1; 9 bases are a match to TRBD1. Germline V gene sequence: CDR1 SGHDN, CDR2 FVKESK. The CDR3 consists of 14 residues. V trimming: 4 bases; J trimming: 4 bases; junction bases outside the gene matches: 2. In DNA, the CDR3 is TGTGCCAGCAGCCCCGGGACAGGGTACAATGAGCAGTTCTTC. As protein: CASSPGTGYNEQFF.

This clone has more than one count but fewer than ten. This rearrangement joins TRBV9 to TRBJ2-1, with no clear D. Germline-derived CDR1 and CDR2 are SGDLS and YYNGEE. This CDR3 contains 12 residues. V was clipped by 0 bases and J by 8 bases, with 6 bases between them. CDR3 sequence (DNA): TGTGCCAGCAGCGTAGTTGCAGATGAGCAGTTCTTC. Translated, it gives CASSVVADEQFF.

V gene TRBV10-3 combines with J gene TRBJ1-1; 8 positions match TRBD1. The CDR3 spans 14 residues. The V gene end was trimmed by 7 bases and the J gene end by 1 base; junction bases not matched to a gene: 5. Germline CDR1 ENHRY, CDR2 SYGVKD. The CDR3 loop reads CAIKRTGRNTEAFF. For the CDR3, the DNA is TGTGCCATCAAAAGGACAGGGAGGAACACTGAAGCTTTCTTT.

V and J are TRBV6-6 and TRBJ1-2; 9 bases fit TRBD1. This CDR3 region has 12 residues. Germline CDR1 is MNHNY and CDR2 is SVGAGI (reference sequence). The junction had 0 bases not matched to a gene; V was cut back by 4 bases and J by 6 bases. The CDR3 spells CASSWTGDGYTF. Written as DNA, the CDR3 is TGTGCCAGCAGTTGGACAGGGGATGGCTACACCTTC.

The chain uses TRBV21-1 and TRBJ2-5; the table assigns TRBD2, which was not confirmed against the DNA. TRBV21-1 counts as a pseudogene. The CDR3 runs 17 residues. CDR3 sequence reads: CASSPRDSRARPREQYF. CDR3 bases: TGTGCCAGCAGCCCCCGAGACTCAAGGGCGAGGCCCCGGGAGCAGTACTTC.

This rearrangement joins TRBV7-9 to TRBJ2-1; 16 bases are a match to TRBD2. V gave up 1 base and J gave up 7 bases; unmatched junction bases: 7. CDR1 SEHNR and CDR2 FQNEAQ come from the germline V gene (reference sequence). This CDR3 region has 18 residues. This CDR3 reads CASSLVMGTSGRANEQFF. CDR3 in DNA: TGTGCCAGCAGCTTAGTTATGGGGACTAGCGGGAGGGCAAATGAGCAGTTCTTC.

J is TRBJ2-7 and V is TRBV11-2, with 8 bases lining up with TRBD1. V shed 2 bases, J shed 7 bases, and the junction held 10 bases outside the gene matches. This CDR3 comprises 15 residues. Germline V gene lookup returns CDR1 SGHAT and CDR2 FQNNGV. CDR3 DNA: TGTGCCAGCAGCTTACCCGGGACAGGCTCTAAGGAGCAGTACTTC. Translation gives CASSLPGTGSKEQYF.

The table lists this clone with a count of one. The J gene is TRBJ1-2, the V gene TRBV29-1, with 11 nucleotides matching TRBD1. The V gene's germline CDR1 is SQVTM and CDR2 ANQGSEA. The J segment lost 4 bases and the V segment lost 7 bases, leaving 20 bases of the junction unmatched. The CDR3 is 18 residues long. The chain's CDR3 is CSATISPGQGVGSYGYTF. CDR3 bases: TGCAGCGCCACCATCTCCCCGGGACAGGGGGTAGGGAGCTATGGCTACACCTTC.

This clone was found once. This rearrangement joins TRBV30 to TRBJ1-2; 11 nucleotides agree with TRBD1. The trim removed 2 bases at V and 4 bases at J, leaving 3 bases unmatched. The CDR3 has 14 residues. CDR1 and CDR2 (germline): GTSNPN, SVGIG (reference sequence). As DNA, the CDR3 is TGTGCCTGGAGTTCCGGGACAGGGGGCTATGGCTACACCTTC. Residues: CAWSSGTGGYGYTF.

This clone was detected only once. The chain couples TRBV9 to TRBJ2-7, with 11 nucleotides matching TRBD1. With 3 bases clipped from V and 5 bases from J, the junction kept 7 bases outside the gene matches. Germline values: CDR1 SGDLS, CDR2 YYNGEE. This CDR3 has 15 amino acids. The DNA of the CDR3 is TGTGCCAGCAGCGAGGGGGACAGGGGGTTCGACGAGCAGTACTTC. Translation gives CASSEGDRGFDEQYF.

This chain connects TRBV30 to TRBJ1-6; tentatively, D is TRBD1 (6 bases). V lost 5 bases and J 5 bases, leaving 10 bases between the germline ends. Germline V gene sequence: CDR1 GTSNPN, CDR2 SVGIG (reference sequence). The CDR3 length is 13 residues. The CDR3 nucleotides are TGTGCCTGGGAACAGGGTGATAATTCACCCCTCCACTTT. Encoded protein: CAWEQGDNSPLHF.

The chain has TRBV18 and TRBJ2-4, with TRBD2 identical over 16 bases. This CDR3 is 17 amino acids long. Looked up from germline, CDR1 is KGHSH and CDR2 is LQKENI. Losses at the gene ends were 8 bases for V and 4 bases for J; bases not matched to a gene: 8. This chain's CDR3 is CASTPGLAGGVKNIQYF. The CDR3 DNA is TGTGCCAGCACCCCGGGACTAGCGGGAGGGGTGAAAAACATTCAGTACTTC.

The rearrangement links TRBV28 to TRBJ1-2, with 9 bases lining up with TRBD1. CDR1 and CDR2 from the germline V gene are MDHEN and SYDVKM. The CDR3 spans 14 residues. V gave up 8 bases and J gave up 4 bases; unmatched junction bases: 8. The DNA of the CDR3 is TGTGCCAGCGGAAACAGGGGGCGCAGCTATGGCTACACCTTC. It codes for CASGNRGRSYGYTF.

This clone has just a few counts. The sample holds other DNA sequences that translate to the same CDR3. The V and J genes are TRBV4-1 and TRBJ1-2; 8 bases fit TRBD1. This CDR3 is 14 amino acids long. The germline V gene has CDR1 MGHRA and CDR2 YSYEKL. The J segment lost 5 bases and the V segment lost 1 base, leaving 3 bases of the junction unmatched. CDR3 DNA: TGCGCCAGCAGCCAAGGGCGGGACAGGTATGGCTACACCTTC. It translates to CASSQGRDRYGYTF.

This chain connects TRBV21-1 to TRBJ2-4; the table names TRBD2, a call not compared with the DNA. TRBV21-1 is a known pseudogene. The CDR3 loop spans 16 amino acids. CDR3 in DNA: TGTGCCAGCAGCAAAGCGCTGAGGGAGGGCAAAAACATTCAGTACTTC. Translating gives CASSKALREGKNIQYF.